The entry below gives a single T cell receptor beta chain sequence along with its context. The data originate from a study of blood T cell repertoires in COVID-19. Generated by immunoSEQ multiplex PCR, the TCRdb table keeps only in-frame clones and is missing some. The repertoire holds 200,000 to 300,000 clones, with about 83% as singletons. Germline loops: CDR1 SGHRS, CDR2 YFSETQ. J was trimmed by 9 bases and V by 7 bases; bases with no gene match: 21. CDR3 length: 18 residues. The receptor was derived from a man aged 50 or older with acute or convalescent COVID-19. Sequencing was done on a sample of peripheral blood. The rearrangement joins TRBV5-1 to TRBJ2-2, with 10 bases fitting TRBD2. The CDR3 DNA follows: TGCGCCAGCGGGTATTCTAGCGGGAGTATGGACCTGGTCTGGGAGCTGTTTTTT. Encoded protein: CASGYSSGSMDLVWELFF.